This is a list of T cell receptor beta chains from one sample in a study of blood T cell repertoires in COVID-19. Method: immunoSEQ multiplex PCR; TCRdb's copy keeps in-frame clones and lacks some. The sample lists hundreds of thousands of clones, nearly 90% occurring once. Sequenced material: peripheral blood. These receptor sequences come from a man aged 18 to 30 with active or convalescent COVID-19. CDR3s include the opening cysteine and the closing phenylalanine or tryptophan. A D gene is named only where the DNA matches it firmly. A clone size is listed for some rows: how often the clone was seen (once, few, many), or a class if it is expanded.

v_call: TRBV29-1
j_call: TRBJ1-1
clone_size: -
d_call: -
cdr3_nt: TGCAGCGTTGAAGAGCCCGGGGGAAAAGCTTTCTTT
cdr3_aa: CSVEEPGGKAFF

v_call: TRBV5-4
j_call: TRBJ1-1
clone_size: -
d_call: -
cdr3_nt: TGTGCCAGCAGCTTGGTTACCCTCCAAACGGGCACTGAAGCTTTCTTT
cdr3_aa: CASSLVTLQTGTEAFF

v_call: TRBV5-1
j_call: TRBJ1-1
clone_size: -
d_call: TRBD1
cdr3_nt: TGCGCCAGCAGCGCATGGACAGGGGGCTTATTTTCTCGTATGAACACTGAAGCTTTCTTT
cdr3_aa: CASSAWTGGLFSRMNTEAFF

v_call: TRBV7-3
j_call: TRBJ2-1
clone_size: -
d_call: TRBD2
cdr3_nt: TGCGCCAGCAGCTTGTCAGGGACTAGCGGGAGAGACAATGAGCAGTTCTTC
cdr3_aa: CASSLSGTSGRDNEQFF

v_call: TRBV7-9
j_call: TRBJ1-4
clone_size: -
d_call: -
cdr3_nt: TGTGCCAGCAGCTTAACTGCAACTAATGAAAAACTGTTTTTT
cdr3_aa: CASSLTATNEKLFF

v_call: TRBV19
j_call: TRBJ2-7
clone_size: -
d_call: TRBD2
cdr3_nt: TGTGCCAGTAGTACTAGCGGTATGTACGAGCAGTACTTC
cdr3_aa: CASSTSGMYEQYF

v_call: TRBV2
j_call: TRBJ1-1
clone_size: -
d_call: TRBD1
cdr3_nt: TGTGCCAGCAGGTGGACAGGGGGGCCTGAAGCTTTCTTT
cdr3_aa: CASRWTGGPEAFF

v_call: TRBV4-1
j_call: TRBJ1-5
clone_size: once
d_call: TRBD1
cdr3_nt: TGCGCCAGCAGCTCCTTTCCCGGGACAGGGGGAGGCGATCAGCCCCAGCATTTT
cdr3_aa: CASSSFPGTGGGDQPQHF

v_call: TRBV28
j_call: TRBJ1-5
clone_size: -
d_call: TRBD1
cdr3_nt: TGTGCCAGCAGGGCGACACAGGGGGGTCATCAGCCCCAGCATTTT
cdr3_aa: CASRATQGGHQPQHF

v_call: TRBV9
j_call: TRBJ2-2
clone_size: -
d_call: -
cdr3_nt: TGTGCCAGCAGCGTGGCCGGCGGGCACGACACCGGGGAGCTGTTTTTT
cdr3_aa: CASSVAGGHDTGELFF

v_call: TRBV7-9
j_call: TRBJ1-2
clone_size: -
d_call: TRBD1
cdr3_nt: TGTGCCAGCAGCTTAGGACAGGGGTTCTATGGCTACACCTTC
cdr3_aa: CASSLGQGFYGYTF

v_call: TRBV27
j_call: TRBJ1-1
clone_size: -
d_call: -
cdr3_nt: TGTGCCAGCAGTATCGTACAGGGCGCTGAAGCTTTCTTT
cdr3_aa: CASSIVQGAEAFF

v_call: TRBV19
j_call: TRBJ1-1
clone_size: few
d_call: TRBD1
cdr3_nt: TGTGCCAGTAAAATCAGGGGGCCTATCACTGAAGCTTTCTTT
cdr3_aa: CASKIRGPITEAFF

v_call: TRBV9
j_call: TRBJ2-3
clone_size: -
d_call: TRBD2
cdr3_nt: TGTGCCAGCAGCGAAGGACTAGCGACTAGCACAGATACGCAGTATTTT
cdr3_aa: CASSEGLATSTDTQYF

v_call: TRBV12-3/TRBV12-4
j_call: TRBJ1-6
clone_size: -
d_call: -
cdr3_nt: TGTGCCAGCAGCCCCGACAGTTATTCACCCCTCCACTTT
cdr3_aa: CASSPDSYSPLHF

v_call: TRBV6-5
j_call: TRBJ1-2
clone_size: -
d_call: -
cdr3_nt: TGTGCCAGCAGTTACTCCGTCGGGGGGCTAGAGGATGGCTACACCTTC
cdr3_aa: CASSYSVGGLEDGYTF

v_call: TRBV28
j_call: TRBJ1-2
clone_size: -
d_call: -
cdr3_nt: TGTGCCAGCGGAGGGCCAAACTATGGCTACACCTTC
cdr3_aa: CASGGPNYGYTF

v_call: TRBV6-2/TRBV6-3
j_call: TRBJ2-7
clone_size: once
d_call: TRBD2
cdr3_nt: TGTGCCAGCAGCCTAGCGGGAGGGCCTAGCGAGCAGTACTTC
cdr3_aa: CASSLAGGPSEQYF

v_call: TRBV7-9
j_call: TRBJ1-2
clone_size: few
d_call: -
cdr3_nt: TGTGCCAGCAGCCAGACAGGCCTCTATGGCTACACCTTC
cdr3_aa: CASSQTGLYGYTF

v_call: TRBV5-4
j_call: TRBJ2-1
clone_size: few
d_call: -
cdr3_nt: TGTGCCAGCAGCTTGAACACAGGCCACAATGAGCAGTTCTTC
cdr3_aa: CASSLNTGHNEQFF

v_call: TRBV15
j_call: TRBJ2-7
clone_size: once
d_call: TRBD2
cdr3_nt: TGTGCCACCAGCTTCCGACTAGCGGGCTCCTACGAGCAGTACTTC
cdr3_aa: CATSFRLAGSYEQYF

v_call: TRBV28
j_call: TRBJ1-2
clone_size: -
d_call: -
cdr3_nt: TGTGCCAGCAGTTGCGGCAGGGGAAGATGCACCTTC
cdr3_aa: CASSCGRGRCTF

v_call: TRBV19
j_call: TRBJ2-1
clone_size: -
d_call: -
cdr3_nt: TGTGCCAGTAGTATAACAAGCTCCTACAATGAGCAGTTCTTC
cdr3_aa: CASSITSSYNEQFF

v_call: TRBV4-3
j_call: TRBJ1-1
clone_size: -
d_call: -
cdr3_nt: TGCGCCAGCAGCCCGGACGGGGACACTGAAGCTTTCTTT
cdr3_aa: CASSPDGDTEAFF

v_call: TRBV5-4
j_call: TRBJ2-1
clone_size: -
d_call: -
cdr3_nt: TGTGCCAGCAGCTTCGAACTAGGCCCTATCTATGAGCAGTTCTTC
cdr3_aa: CASSFELGPIYEQFF

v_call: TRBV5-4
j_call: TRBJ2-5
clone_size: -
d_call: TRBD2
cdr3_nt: TGTGCCAGCAGCTTGGATCTAGCGGGATTGGAAGAGACCCAGTACTTC
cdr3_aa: CASSLDLAGLEETQYF

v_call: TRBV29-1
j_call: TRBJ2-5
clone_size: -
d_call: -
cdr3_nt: TGCAGCGTTGTCATGCCCTTCTCGGGGGGCCTAGAGACCCAGTACTTC
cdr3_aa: CSVVMPFSGGLETQYF

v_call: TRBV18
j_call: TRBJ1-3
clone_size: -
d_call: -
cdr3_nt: TGTGCCAGCTCACCATCGATGGGGGAGGGGAGCCGAAACACCATATATTTT
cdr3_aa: CASSPSMGEGSRNTIYF

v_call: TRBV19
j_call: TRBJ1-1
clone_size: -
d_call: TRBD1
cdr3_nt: TGTGCCAGTAGTATAGTATCAGGGACAGCAGAACACACTGAAGCTTTCTTT
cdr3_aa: CASSIVSGTAEHTEAFF

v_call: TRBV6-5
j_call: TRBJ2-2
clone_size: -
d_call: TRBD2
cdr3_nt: TGTGCCAGCAGTTACTCGGGCGGGAGATCCCCCGGGGAGCTGTTTTTT
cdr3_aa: CASSYSGGRSPGELFF

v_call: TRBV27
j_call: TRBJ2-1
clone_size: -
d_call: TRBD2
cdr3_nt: TGTGCCAGCAGTTTACTAGCGGGGGCCCCCTACAATGAGCAGTTCTTC
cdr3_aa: CASSLLAGAPYNEQFF

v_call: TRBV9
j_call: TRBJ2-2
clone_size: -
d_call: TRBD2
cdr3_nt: TGTGCCAGCAGCGTAGTGGTGGCTAGCGGGAGGGCCGTGGACACCGGGGAGCTGTTTTTT
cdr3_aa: CASSVVVASGRAVDTGELFF

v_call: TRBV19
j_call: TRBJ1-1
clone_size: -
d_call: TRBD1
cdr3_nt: TGTGCCAGTAGTTTTGGACAGGGCCCCACTGAAGCTTTCTTT
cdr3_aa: CASSFGQGPTEAFF

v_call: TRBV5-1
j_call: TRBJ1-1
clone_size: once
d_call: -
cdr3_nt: TGCGCCAGCAGCTTGGAGGCGGCTAACACTGAAGCTTTCTTT
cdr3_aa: CASSLEAANTEAFF

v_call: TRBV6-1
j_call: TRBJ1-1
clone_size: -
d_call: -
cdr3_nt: TGTGCCAGCAGTGAAGCGGCCCAGGGACACCGACTTGAAGCTTTCTTT
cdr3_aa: CASSEAAQGHRLEAFF

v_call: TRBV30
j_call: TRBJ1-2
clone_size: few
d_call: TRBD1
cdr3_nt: TGTGCCTGGAGTGTACCATTTCCCAAACGGGACAGCCAATTCCATGGCTACACCTTC
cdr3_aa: CAWSVPFPKRDSQFHGYTF

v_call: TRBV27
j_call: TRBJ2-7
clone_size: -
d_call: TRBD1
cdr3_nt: TGTGCCAGCAGTCCCAGTGGGGACAGGGTTTACGAGCAGTACTTC
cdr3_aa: CASSPSGDRVYEQYF

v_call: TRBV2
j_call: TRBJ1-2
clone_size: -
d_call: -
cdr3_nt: TGTGCCAGCAGTGGCGACAGCTATGGCTACACCTTC
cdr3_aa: CASSGDSYGYTF

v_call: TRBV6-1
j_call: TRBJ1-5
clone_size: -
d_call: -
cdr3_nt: TGTGCCAGCAGTGAAGCCCATGGGACACAGCCCCAGCATTTT
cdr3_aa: CASSEAHGTQPQHF

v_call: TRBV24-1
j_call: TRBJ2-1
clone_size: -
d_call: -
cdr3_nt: TGTGCCACCAGTGATTTGGAGGCGAGTGAGCAGTTCTTC
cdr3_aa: CATSDLEASEQFF

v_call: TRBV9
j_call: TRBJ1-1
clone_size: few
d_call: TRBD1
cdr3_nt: TGTGCCAGCAGCAAACAGGGGCGGACTGAAGCTTTCTTT
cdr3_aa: CASSKQGRTEAFF

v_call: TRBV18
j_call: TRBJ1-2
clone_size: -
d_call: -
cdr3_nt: TGTGCCAGCTCCCATGAATCCGGTGCCCCTAACTATGGCTACACCTTC
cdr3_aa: CASSHESGAPNYGYTF